A single sample gave rise to the 18 T cell receptor beta chains below, sequenced in a study of shared clonotypes between healthy human individuals. As defined, naive CD8 cells were CD45RO-negative and positively selected for CCR7, with terminally differentiated effector memory CD45RA+ cells excluded. TCRdb's copy holds only in-frame clones and misses some; the assay was immunoSEQ multiplex PCR. The repertoire consists of roughly 590,000 clones, with roughly 95% occurring once and the leading ten covering 0.11%. Sequenced material: naive CD8+ T cells sorted from blood. The receptors derive from a woman aged 25 to 39 in good health.

The sample holds one count of this clone. V is TRBV28 and J is TRBJ2-5; 9 positions match TRBD1. Judging by the DNA end, TRBJ2-7 fits better; the J call may be wrong. The CDR3 is 14 amino acids. Germline assignment: CDR1 MDHEN and CDR2 SYDVKM. For the CDR3, the DNA is TGTGCCAGCAAGCCGACAGGGGGTCCCTACGAGCAGTACTTC. It encodes CASKPTGGPYEQYF.

The chain is built from TRBV7-8 and TRBJ2-7, with D possibly being TRBD2 (5 bases). V dropped 3 bases and J dropped 6 bases, with 12 bases sitting between them. CDR1 is SGHVS and CDR2 is FQNEAQ in the germline V gene. CDR3 length: 13 amino acids. The CDR3 spells CASSLVLRGEQYF. CDR3 DNA sequence: TGTGCCAGCAGCTTGGTACTTCGGGGCGAGCAGTACTTC.

The chain joins TRBV11-2 to TRBJ2-2; no clear D gene. The CDR3 runs to 13 residues. Trimming took off 1 base at V and 2 bases at J, with 2 bases between the two ends. CDR1 SGHAT and CDR2 FQNNGV come from the germline V gene. As DNA, the CDR3 is TGTGCCAGCAGCTTAGCCAACACCGGGGAGCTGTTTTTT. Translation gives CASSLANTGELFF.

This chain joins TRBV4-1 and TRBJ2-1; 10 bases agree with TRBD2. CDR1 is MGHRA and CDR2 is YSYEKL in the germline V gene. After removal of 1 base from V and 7 bases from J, the junction contained 7 bases not matched to a gene. This CDR3 spans 16 amino acids. This CDR3 is CASSQVGLAEKNEQFF. The DNA of the CDR3 is TGCGCCAGCAGCCAAGTCGGACTAGCGGAGAAAAATGAGCAGTTCTTC.

This chain connects TRBV5-1 to TRBJ2-5, with 7 bases identical to TRBD2. V shed 3 bases and J 3 bases; nucleotides not matched to a gene: 8. The CDR3 runs to 15 residues. Germline loops: CDR1 SGHRS, CDR2 YFSETQ. CDR3 sequence: CASSYGLVGEETQYF. CDR3 coding DNA: TGCGCCAGCAGCTACGGACTAGTCGGAGAAGAGACCCAGTACTTC.

This clone was picked up one time. Other DNA sequences in the sample encode the same CDR3. The rearrangement joins TRBV27 to TRBJ2-7, with TRBD2 matching over 10 bases. Germline V CDR1 and CDR2: MNHEY, SMNVEV (reference sequence). The length of the CDR3 is 12 residues. Unmatched junction bases numbered 4, after V lost 8 bases and J lost 6 bases. The CDR3 DNA follows: TGTGCCAGCGGTCTAGCGGGAGTCGAGCAGTACTTC. The encoded protein is CASGLAGVEQYF.

The chain combines TRBV27 with TRBJ1-1; perhaps TRBD1 as D (5 bases). Trimming stripped 6 bases from V and 1 base from J, with 18 bases between. This CDR3 has 16 amino acids. Germline V gives CDR1 MNHEY, CDR2 SMNVEV (reference sequence). The CDR3 protein is CASSDSAGGGNTEAFF. DNA of the CDR3: TGTGCCAGCAGCGATTCGGCCGGGGGTGGGAACACTGAAGCTTTCTTT.

This rearrangement joins TRBV19 to TRBJ2-7, with 7 positions matching TRBD2. Looked up from germline, CDR1 is LNHDA and CDR2 is SQIVND (reference sequence). With V trimmed by 1 base and J by 3 bases, 3 bases remained unmatched. The CDR3 runs to 14 residues. The CDR3: CASSIGGLIYEQYF. CDR3 in DNA: TGTGCCAGTAGTATAGGGGGACTAATCTACGAGCAGTACTTC.

This chain's CDR3 is CASSVEGSGRADTQYF. Here the CDR3 DNA reads TGTGCCAGCAGCGTAGAGGGTAGCGGGAGAGCAGATACGCAGTATTTT. The V and J genes are TRBV9 and TRBJ2-3, with TRBD2 matching 9 bases. V lost 0 bases and J lost 4; bases outside the gene matches: 6. Germline V gene sequence: CDR1 SGDLS, CDR2 YYNGEE. This CDR3 spans 16 amino acids.

In regard to this clone: At the DNA level, this CDR3 is encoded by other sequences in the same sample as well. This chain joins TRBV9 and TRBJ2-1; no definite D call. Germline assignment: CDR1 SGDLS and CDR2 YYNGEE. V gave up 0 bases and J gave up 6 bases, with 4 bases separating them. The CDR3 is 12 amino acids. CDR3 sequence: CASSVAGNEQFF. As DNA, the CDR3 is TGTGCCAGCAGCGTAGCTGGCAATGAGCAGTTCTTC.

The J gene is TRBJ2-1, the V gene TRBV11-3, with 7 bases matching TRBD1. The CDR3 runs to 15 residues. From germline, CDR1 is SGHNT and CDR2 YENEEA. V trimming: 0 bases; J trimming: 4 bases; junction bases outside the gene matches: 3. CDR3: CASSLDRGSYNEQFF. As DNA, the CDR3 is TGTGCCAGCAGCTTAGACAGGGGGTCATACAATGAGCAGTTCTTC.

The chain uses TRBV5-6 and TRBJ2-1; D call uncertain. V shed 0 bases and J shed 3 bases, with 13 bases lying between them. The CDR3 consists of 16 residues. CDR1 is SGHDT and CDR2 is YYEEEE in the germline V gene. CDR3 amino acids: CASSLEGWAGYNEQFF. CDR3 coding DNA: TGTGCCAGCAGCTTGGAAGGGTGGGCAGGCTACAATGAGCAGTTCTTC.

V and J are TRBV11-3 and TRBJ2-3, with D possibly being TRBD2 (5 bases). V was clipped by 1 base and J by 5 bases, with 10 bases between them. This CDR3 region has 14 residues. CDR1 SGHNT and CDR2 YENEEA come from the germline V gene. The CDR3 region has the DNA TGTGCCAGCAGCTTAGCGGGGTCTGTAGATACGCAGTATTTT. Its protein is CASSLAGSVDTQYF.

The V call is TRBV9, the J call TRBJ2-7; 10 bases match TRBD1. CDR1 and CDR2 (germline): SGDLS, YYNGEE. The CDR3 is 16 amino acids. J lost 5 bases, V lost 0 bases, and 8 bases had no gene match. The CDR3 reads CASSVEGGTGADEQYF. The CDR3 nucleotides are TGTGCCAGCAGCGTAGAAGGGGGGACAGGGGCGGACGAGCAGTACTTC.

The rearrangement uses TRBV6-1 and TRBJ1-1, with unresolved D. The length of the CDR3 is 16 residues. Germline V CDR1 and CDR2: MNHNS, SASEGT. The V and J ends lost 0 bases and 4 bases respectively, with 15 bases between them. CDR3 DNA: TGTGCCAGCAGTGAAGCGCTGACCGGACGGAGCACTGAAGCTTTCTTT. As protein: CASSEALTGRSTEAFF.

This rearrangement joins TRBV19 to TRBJ2-1, with D maybe TRBD2 (6 bases). This CDR3 contains 13 residues. Germline values: CDR1 LNHDA, CDR2 SQIVND (reference sequence). The germline V and J ends were trimmed by 2 bases and 10 bases, with 12 bases remaining between them. The CDR3 is CASSITSPDEQFF. Here the CDR3 DNA reads TGTGCCAGTAGTATAACTAGCCCGGACGAGCAGTTCTTC.

The CDR3 DNA reads as TGTGCCAGTACCCCCGGCGGGGGTTGGTCCGGGGAGCTGTTTTTT. Translation: CASTPGGGWSGELFF. The V and J genes are TRBV19 and TRBJ2-2, with 7 positions matching TRBD2. There are 15 residues in the CDR3. Germline CDR1 and CDR2: LNHDA and SQIVND (reference sequence). Trimming cost V 7 bases and J 6 bases; bases outside gene matches: 11.

The chain couples TRBV27 to TRBJ2-7, with 7 positions matching TRBD2. This CDR3 has 16 residues. Trimming took 3 bases from V and 0 from J; bases not matched to a gene: 8. Germline CDR1 MNHEY, CDR2 SMNVEV (reference sequence). The CDR3, as DNA: TGTGCCAGCAGTTTGTCGCTAGCGGAAAACTCCTACGAGCAGTACTTC. It specifies CASSLSLAENSYEQYF.